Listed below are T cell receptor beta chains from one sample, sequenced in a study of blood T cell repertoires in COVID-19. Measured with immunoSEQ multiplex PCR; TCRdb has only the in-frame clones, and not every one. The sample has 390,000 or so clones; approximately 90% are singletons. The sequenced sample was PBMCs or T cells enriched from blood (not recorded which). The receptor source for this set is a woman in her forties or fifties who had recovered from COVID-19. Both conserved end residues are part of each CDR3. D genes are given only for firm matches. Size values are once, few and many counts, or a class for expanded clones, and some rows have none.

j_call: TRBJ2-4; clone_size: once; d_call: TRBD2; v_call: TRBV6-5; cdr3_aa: CASSQGLQNIQYF; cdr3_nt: TGTGCCAGCAGTCAGGGACTACAAAACATTCAGTACTTC
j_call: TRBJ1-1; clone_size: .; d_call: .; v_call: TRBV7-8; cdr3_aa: CASSPPGPEAFF; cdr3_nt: TGTGCCAGCAGCCCTCCGGGTCCTGAAGCTTTCTTT
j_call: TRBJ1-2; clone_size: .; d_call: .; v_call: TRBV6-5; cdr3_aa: CASMRETGDYGYTF; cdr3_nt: TGTGCCAGCATGAGGGAAACGGGGGACTATGGCTACACCTTC
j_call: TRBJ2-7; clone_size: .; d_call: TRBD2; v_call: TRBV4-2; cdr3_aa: CASSQEGLGVLAGASSYEQYF; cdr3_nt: TGTGCCAGCAGCCAAGAAGGCCTTGGTGTACTAGCGGGGGCCTCCTCCTACGAGCAGTACTTC
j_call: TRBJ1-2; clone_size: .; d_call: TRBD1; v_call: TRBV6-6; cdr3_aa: CASSPDRGRGYTF; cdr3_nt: TGTGCCAGCAGCCCAGACAGGGGGCGAGGCTACACCTTC
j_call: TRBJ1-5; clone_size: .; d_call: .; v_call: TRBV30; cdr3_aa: CAWSVRGSNQPQHF; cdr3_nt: TGTGCCTGGAGTGTACGGGGTAGCAATCAGCCCCAGCATTTT
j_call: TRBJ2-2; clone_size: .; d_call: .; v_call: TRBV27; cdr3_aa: CASSTLQGSFSTGELFF; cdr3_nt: TGTGCCAGCAGTACGCTACAGGGATCTTTCTCCACCGGGGAGCTGTTTTTT
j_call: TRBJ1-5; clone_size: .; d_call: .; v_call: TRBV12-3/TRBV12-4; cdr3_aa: CASRGGNQPQHF; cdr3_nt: TGTGCCAGTCGGGGGGGCAATCAGCCCCAGCATTTT
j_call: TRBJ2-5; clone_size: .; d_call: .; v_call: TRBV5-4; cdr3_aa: CASSPAVQETQYF; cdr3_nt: TGTGCCAGCAGCCCCGCAGTTCAAGAGACCCAGTACTTC
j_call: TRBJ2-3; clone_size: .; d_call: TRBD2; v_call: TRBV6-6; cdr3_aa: CASSHRTSQGVGTDTQYF; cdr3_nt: TGTGCCAGCAGTCATAGGACTAGTCAAGGGGTTGGCACAGATACGCAGTATTTT
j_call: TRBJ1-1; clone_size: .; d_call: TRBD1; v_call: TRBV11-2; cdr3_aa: CASSSIGQGQGEAFF; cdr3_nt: TGTGCCAGCAGCTCAATTGGACAGGGTCAGGGTGAAGCTTTCTTT
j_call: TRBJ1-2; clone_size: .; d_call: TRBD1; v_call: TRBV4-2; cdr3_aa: CASSQDPAGQGARGYTF; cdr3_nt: TGTGCCAGCAGCCAAGATCCAGCGGGACAGGGGGCGCGTGGCTACACCTTC
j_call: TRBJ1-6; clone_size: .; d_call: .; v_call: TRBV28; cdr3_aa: CASSLGQLNSPLHF; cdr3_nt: TGTGCCAGCAGTTTAGGGCAGCTTAATTCACCCCTCCACTTT
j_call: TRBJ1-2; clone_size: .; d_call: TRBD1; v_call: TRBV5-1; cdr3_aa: CASQETGGSYGYTF; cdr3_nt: TGCGCCAGCCAAGAGACAGGGGGCTCCTATGGCTACACCTTC
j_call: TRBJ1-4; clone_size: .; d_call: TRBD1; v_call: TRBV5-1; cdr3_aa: CASSLGTDEKLFF; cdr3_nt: TGCGCCAGCAGCCTAGGGACAGATGAAAAACTGTTTTTT
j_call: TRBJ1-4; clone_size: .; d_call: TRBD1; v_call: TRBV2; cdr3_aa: CASSDTSAGGEKLFF; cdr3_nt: TGTGCCAGCAGTGATACCTCGGCAGGGGGAGAAAAACTGTTTTTT
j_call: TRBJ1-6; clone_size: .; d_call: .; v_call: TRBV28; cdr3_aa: CASSSPQGISSPLHF; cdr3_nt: TGTGCCAGCAGCAGCCCTCAGGGTATCTCTTCACCCCTCCACTTT
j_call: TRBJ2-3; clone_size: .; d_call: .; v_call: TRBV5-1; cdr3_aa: CASSINTDTQYF; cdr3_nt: TGCGCCAGCAGCATAAACACAGATACGCAGTATTTT
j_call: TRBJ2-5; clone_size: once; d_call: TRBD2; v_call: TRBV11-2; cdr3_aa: CASSLLPREGETQYF; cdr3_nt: TGTGCCAGCAGCCTACTCCCGAGGGAGGGTGAGACCCAGTACTTC
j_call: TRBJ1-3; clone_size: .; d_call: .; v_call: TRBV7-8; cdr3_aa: CASSFLGNARGSGNTIYF; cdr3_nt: TGTGCCAGCAGCTTTTTAGGAAATGCACGGGGTTCTGGAAACACCATATATTTT
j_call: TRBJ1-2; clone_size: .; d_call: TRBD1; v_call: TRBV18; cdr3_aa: CASSHSQGADGYTF; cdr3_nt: TGTGCCAGCTCCCACTCACAGGGGGCTGACGGCTACACCTTC
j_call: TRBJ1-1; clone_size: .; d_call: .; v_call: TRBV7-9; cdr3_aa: CASSLGGPTDTEAFF; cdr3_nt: TGTGCCAGCAGCCTGGGGGGGCCGACGGACACTGAAGCTTTCTTT
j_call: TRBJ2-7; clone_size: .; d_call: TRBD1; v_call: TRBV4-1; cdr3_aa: CASSQEDRGVYEQYF; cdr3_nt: TGCGCCAGCAGCCAAGAAGACAGGGGGGTCTACGAGCAGTACTTC
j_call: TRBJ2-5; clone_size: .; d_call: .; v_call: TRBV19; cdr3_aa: CASSIWHKETQYF; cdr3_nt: TGTGCCAGTAGTATTTGGCACAAAGAGACCCAGTACTTC
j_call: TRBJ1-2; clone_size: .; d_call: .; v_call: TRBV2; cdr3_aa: CASSEDGWGGGADGYTF; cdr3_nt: TGTGCCAGCAGTGAAGACGGCTGGGGAGGGGGGGCAGATGGCTACACCTTC
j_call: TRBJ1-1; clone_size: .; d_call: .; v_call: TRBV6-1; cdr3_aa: CASSEGDTYTEAFF; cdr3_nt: TGTGCCAGCAGTGAAGGGGACACTTACACTGAAGCTTTCTTT
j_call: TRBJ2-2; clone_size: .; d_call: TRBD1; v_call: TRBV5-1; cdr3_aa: CASSPGQGGTGELFF; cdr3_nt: TGCGCCAGCAGCCCAGGACAGGGTGGCACCGGGGAGCTGTTTTTT
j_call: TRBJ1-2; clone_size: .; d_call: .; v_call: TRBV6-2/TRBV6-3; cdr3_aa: CASSSSRTDGGYTF; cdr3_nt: TGTGCCAGCAGTTCTTCTAGGACAGACGGGGGCTACACCTTC
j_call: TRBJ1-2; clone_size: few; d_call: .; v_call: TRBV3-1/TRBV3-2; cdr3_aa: CASSQDTQGLRNGYTF; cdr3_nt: TGTGCCAGCAGCCAAGACACCCAGGGCCTCAGGAATGGCTACACCTTC
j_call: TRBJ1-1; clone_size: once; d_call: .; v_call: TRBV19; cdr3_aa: CATTPPLTGEAFF; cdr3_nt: TGTGCCACCACCCCCCCCCTAACTGGTGAAGCTTTCTTT
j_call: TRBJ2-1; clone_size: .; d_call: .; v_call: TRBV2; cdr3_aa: CASRGQPSSYNEQFF; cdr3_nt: TGTGCCAGCAGAGGACAGCCAAGCTCCTACAATGAGCAGTTCTTC